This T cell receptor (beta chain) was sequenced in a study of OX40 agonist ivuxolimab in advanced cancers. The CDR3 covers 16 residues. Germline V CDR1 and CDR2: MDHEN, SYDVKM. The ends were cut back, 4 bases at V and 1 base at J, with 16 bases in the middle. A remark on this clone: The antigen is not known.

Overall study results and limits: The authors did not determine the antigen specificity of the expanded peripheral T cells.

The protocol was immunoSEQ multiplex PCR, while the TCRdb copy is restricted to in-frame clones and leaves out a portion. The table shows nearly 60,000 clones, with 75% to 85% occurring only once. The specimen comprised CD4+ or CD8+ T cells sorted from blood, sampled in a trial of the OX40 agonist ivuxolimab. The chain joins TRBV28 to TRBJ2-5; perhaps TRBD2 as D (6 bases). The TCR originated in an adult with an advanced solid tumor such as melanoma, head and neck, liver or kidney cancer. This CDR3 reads CASSSGVTPAQETQYF. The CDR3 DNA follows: TGTGCCAGCAGTTCGGGGGTAACGCCGGCCCAAGAGACCCAGTACTTC.